This T cell receptor beta chain is drawn from a study of blood T cells in healthy people across ages (dated by TCRdb to 2015 to 2017). At the level of the whole study: In model experiments, template switching captured about one uniquely barcoded TCR beta cDNA molecule for every two T cells. To track age-related changes in TCR beta repertoire diversity, the study relied on deep sequencing normalized with unique cDNA molecular identifiers. The donors were divided into four age groups: young (average roughly 17 years), middle-aged (roughly 42), aged (roughly 60) and long-lived (more than 75). To avoid experimental bias, donors of different ages were distributed randomly across sequencing lanes. Two additional independent replicas of 1 million unique cDNA reads from the same blood draw were analyzed for two donors (one aged 18 to 29 and one aged 80 or older).

Concerning this clonotype: The target of this receptor is not known. Per-base qualities were not stored, and no clone one base away is much larger.

Looking up the germline V gene yields CDR1 MNHNS and CDR2 SASEGT. Counted from cysteine to phenylalanine, this CDR3 has 14 amino acids. CDR3 DNA is the only sequence kept; it has 42 bases, read in frame from the first base. Trimming removed 6 bases from V and 0 bases from J, leaving 12 bases between the germline ends. The study at large found these results: Donor CMV infection status was unknown, potentially confounding age-related changes in expanded clonotypes. Since profiling was done on bulk unsorted PBMCs, naive and antigen-experienced compartments could not be conclusively compared. As age increased, observed TCR beta diversity per million T cells dropped in a roughly linear way, and a significant reduction was already evident by age 40. The long-lived group showed more naive CD4+ T cells, fewer expanded clones and increased TCR diversity than the aged group, suggesting age selection. Observed TCR beta diversity correlated strongly with the percentage of naive T cells measured by flow cytometry. Total diversity estimates from one million sequenced T cells were considered lower bounds and underestimates.

The donors were some 39 Caucasian individuals from Russia, aged 6 to 90 years, who were systemically healthy. Approximately 11 milliliters of peripheral blood were drawn from each donor into EDTA-treated Vacutainer tubes. Ficoll-Paque density-gradient centrifugation was used to isolate PBMCs, with at least 6 million per sample. Total RNA was extracted from PBMCs with Trizol reagent, with at least 5.5 micrograms obtained per sample. The percentages of naive CD45RAhigh/CD27high T cells were determined by flow cytometry on a PBMC aliquot from every donor. Preparation of the library involved 5' RACE. TCRdb shows the sequencer as Illumina HiSeq 2500. The second PCR ran for roughly 6 to 11 cycles and used a J-beta primer mix along with a sample-barcoded 5' primer. A template-switch 5' adaptor carrying 12 random nucleotides introduced a unique molecular identifier onto each TCR beta cDNA molecule. At least 2.5 million CDR3-containing paired-end reads were obtained from each sample. The Mint cDNA synthesis kit, primed by a TRBC-specific oligonucleotide, was used to synthesize first-strand cDNA from all RNA. Following uracil-DNA glycosylase treatment, all cDNA underwent a first 18-cycle PCR with the universal primers M1SS and BC2_uni_R. The original pipeline was this. For normalization, 1 million high-quality reads, each with a distinct molecular identifier, were randomly selected from each sample. Reads with shared molecular identifiers were discarded instead of being binned into consensus sequences. MiTCR, set to a Q25 quality threshold and the strictest error-elimination algorithm, was used for CDR3 identification, clonotype clustering and error correction. A nonparametric unseen species model with Euler transformation was used to estimate a lower bound on total TCR beta diversity. TCRdb reanalyzed the raw reads on its own, using fastp at Q25 for trimming and MiXCR for clone calling, and kept in-frame beta chains. Every entry covers one CDR3 protein and lists the most common genes and DNA from its rows. The V and J calls, along with clone size, are taken from TCRdb and not from the paper's own processing. The sample has 1.5 million to 2 million distinct CDR3 sequences on record, about 50% of them singletons. The ten most abundant clones make up approximately 2% of the sample.

The V and J segments used are TRBV6-1 and TRBJ2-7; no confident D gene assignment can be made. The sequenced sample consisted of blood. The sequence came from a woman aged 40 to 50 in good health. The DNA sequence reads TGTGCCAGCAGGAAAGACGCGAGCTCCTACGAGCAGTACTTC. This gives the protein CASRKDASSYEQYF.